Presented here are 18 T cell receptor beta chains from one specimen sequenced in a study of shared clonotypes between healthy human individuals. The table came from immunoSEQ multiplex PCR; TCRdb's copy has only in-frame clones and leaves some out. In the table there are 700,000 to 950,000 clones, about 96% of which are singletons. It was CD45RO-negative cells, positively selected for CCR7, that made up naive CD8 cells, with terminally differentiated effector memory CD45RA+ cells excluded. The sample consisted of naive CD8+ T cells sorted from blood. The receptors were gathered from a man aged 25-45 years in good health.

This sequence joins TRBV6-5 and TRBJ2-1, with D perhaps matching TRBD1 (5 bases). Germline lookup yields CDR1 MNHEY and CDR2 SVGAGI. This CDR3 has 15 residues. V lost 0 bases to trimming and J lost 4 bases, with 10 bases between them. CDR3 DNA sequence: TGTGCCAGCAGTTACTCAGGGGCCTATTACAATGAGCAGTTCTTC. It codes for CASSYSGAYYNEQFF.

The chain is built from TRBV7-6 and TRBJ2-7; D gene uncertain. V was shortened by 3 bases and J by 4 bases, with 10 bases between the two germline ends. CDR1 is SGHVS and CDR2 is FNYEAQ in the germline V gene. The CDR3 is 13 residues long. The DNA of the CDR3 is TGTGCCAGCAGCTTGAACGAACCATACGAGCAGTACTTC. Encoded protein: CASSLNEPYEQYF.

The chain employs TRBV5-1 and TRBJ2-3; 7 bases are a match to TRBD2. J gave up 6 bases and V 0 bases, and 10 bases lay outside the gene matches. Germline lookup yields CDR1 SGHRS and CDR2 YFSETQ. There are 16 residues in the CDR3. CDR3 region: CASSLVGGSGADTQYF. The CDR3 DNA is TGCGCCAGCAGCTTGGTCGGCGGGAGCGGGGCTGATACGCAGTATTTT.

This clone has a single count. The genes are TRBV27 and TRBJ2-7; TRBD1 agrees at 9 bases. Germline V gene sequence: CDR1 MNHEY, CDR2 SMNVEV (reference sequence). J was trimmed by 0 bases and V by 6 bases; bases with no gene match: 12. The CDR3 totals 17 residues. CDR3 region: CASRFGTGKFGSYEQYF. The CDR3 nucleotides read TGTGCCAGCAGATTCGGGACAGGGAAATTCGGCTCCTACGAGCAGTACTTC.

V usage is TRBV16 and J usage is TRBJ1-5; 7 bases agree with TRBD1. The V gene end was trimmed by 5 bases and the J gene end by 3 bases; junction bases not matched to a gene: 10. The CDR3 sequence is 16 residues long. Per the germline V gene, CDR1 is KGHSY and CDR2 is FQNENV. The CDR3 nucleotides read TGTGCCAGCAGCTCTAACACAGGGGAAGTCAATCAGCCCCAGCATTTT. It codes for CASSSNTGEVNQPQHF.

The chain employs TRBV19 and TRBJ1-5; D not certain. Germline V gives CDR1 LNHDA, CDR2 SQIVND (reference sequence). This CDR3 is 15 amino acids long. V lost 3 bases and J 0 bases, leaving 9 bases between the germline ends. The CDR3 DNA follows: TGTGCCAGTAGTATTGGCAGGATTAGCAATCAGCCCCAGCATTTT. It yields the protein CASSIGRISNQPQHF.

J is TRBJ2-2 and V is TRBV27; a weak D match, TRBD1 (5 bases). With 2 bases removed from V and 0 bases from J, the gap between germline ends came to 10 bases. This CDR3 comprises 16 residues. CDR1 and CDR2 from the germline V gene are MNHEY and SMNVEV (reference sequence). CDR3 bases: TGTGCCAGCAGTTTAATAGAGACAGCGAACACCGGGGAGCTGTTTTTT. Protein product: CASSLIETANTGELFF.

The chain joins TRBV27 to TRBJ2-7; weak D call: TRBD2 (6 bases). Germline CDR1 is MNHEY and CDR2 is SMNVEV (reference sequence). The CDR3 contains 14 residues. The V end was cut by 0 bases, the J end by 3 bases, with 9 bases between. The CDR3 reads CASSLSGLFYEQYF. CDR3 bases: TGTGCCAGCAGTTTATCTGGACTATTCTACGAGCAGTACTTC.

This sequence joins TRBV7-9 and TRBJ1-1; the match to TRBD1 covers 7 bases. Germline V CDR1 and CDR2: SEHNR, FQNEAQ (reference sequence). V shed 5 bases and J 7 bases; nucleotides not matched to a gene: 4. The CDR3 totals 12 residues. The CDR3 spells CASSLGQSEAFF. The CDR3 coding sequence is TGTGCCAGCAGCCTGGGACAGAGTGAAGCTTTCTTT.

The V gene is TRBV19, the J gene TRBJ2-1; D is unclear. The ends were cut back, 3 bases at V and 8 bases at J, with 23 bases in the middle. Germline CDR1 is LNHDA and CDR2 is SQIVND (reference sequence). The CDR3 contains 17 residues. CDR3 DNA sequence: TGTGCCAGTAGTATGTCTTCTATGAGACCCCCCCAAGATGAGCAGTTCTTC. This encodes CASSMSSMRPPQDEQFF.

The rearrangement links TRBV7-9 to TRBJ2-2; 7 bases fit TRBD2. From germline, CDR1 is SEHNR and CDR2 FQNEAQ (reference sequence). Trimming removed 3 bases from V and 2 bases from J; junction bases left unmatched: 3. The CDR3 consists of 15 residues. CDR3: CASSFPGLNTGELFF. The DNA of the CDR3 is TGTGCCAGCAGCTTCCCGGGACTAAACACCGGGGAGCTGTTTTTT.

This clone was seen just once. The V gene is TRBV2, the J gene TRBJ2-1; D is uncertain. The CDR3 runs 12 residues. In germline, CDR1 is SNHLY, CDR2 FYNNEI. V was cut by 7 bases and J by 3 bases, with 7 bases left in between. This CDR3 reads CASKGRYNEQFF. CDR3 nucleotides: TGTGCCAGCAAAGGCCGCTACAATGAGCAGTTCTTC.

The chain carries TRBV5-1 and TRBJ2-7; D might be TRBD2 (7 bases). Germline V gene data show CDR1 as SGHRS and CDR2 as YFSETQ. With 1 base removed from V and 0 bases from J, the gap between germline ends came to 14 bases. The CDR3 is made up of 16 amino acids. CDR3 nucleotide sequence: TGCGCCAGCAGCTTGCCGGGGGGCATAAGCTCCTACGAGCAGTACTTC. Translated, it gives CASSLPGGISSYEQYF.

J is TRBJ2-1 and V is TRBV12-5; D gene uncertain. V lost 0 bases to trimming and J lost 9 bases, with 6 bases between them. The CDR3 sequence is 12 residues long. Germline CDR1 reads LGHNT; CDR2 reads FRNRAP. CDR3 nucleotides: TGTGCTAGTGGTTTGGTACTGGGTGAGCAGTTCTTC. Translating gives CASGLVLGEQFF.

The chain has TRBV27 and TRBJ2-2; D gene ambiguous. CDR1 is MNHEY, CDR2 SMNVEV, per germline (reference sequence). There are 12 residues in the CDR3. Trimming cost V 0 bases and J 7 bases, with 3 bases left between them. CDR3 nucleotide sequence: TGTGCCAGCAGTTTATCGTACGGGGAGCTGTTTTTT. The encoded protein is CASSLSYGELFF.

The genes are TRBV6-1 and TRBJ1-2; D gene unclear. In germline, CDR1 is MNHNS, CDR2 SASEGT. Trimming removed 0 bases at V and 4 bases at J, with 15 bases between. The CDR3 loop spans 16 amino acids. CDR3 region: CASSEASFVDFYGYTF. CDR3 DNA: TGTGCCAGCAGTGAAGCTTCGTTTGTGGATTTCTATGGCTACACCTTC.

V and J are TRBV28 and TRBJ2-7, with 10 bases fitting TRBD2. The germline V gene has CDR1 MDHEN and CDR2 SYDVKM. The ends lost 1 base at V and 4 bases at J; junction bases unmatched: 7. This CDR3 has 16 amino acids. The CDR3 loop reads CASSLSIALAGYEQYF. The CDR3 DNA is TGTGCCAGCAGTTTATCAATTGCACTAGCGGGATACGAGCAGTACTTC.

This clone occurred once. The V gene is TRBV7-9, the J gene TRBJ2-1; 8 bases line up with TRBD2. The CDR3 has 18 residues. Germline-derived CDR1 and CDR2 are SEHNR and FQNEAQ (reference sequence). V lost 0 bases, J lost 7 bases, and 14 bases stayed unmatched. DNA of the CDR3: TGTGCCAGCAGCTTAGCTTCCCAACTAGCGGAGAACGTTAATGAGCAGTTCTTC. Its protein is CASSLASQLAENVNEQFF.